The rows below give T cell receptor beta chains drawn from one sample of a study of cytomegalovirus exposure and HLA in healthy donors. Clones were sequenced by immunoSEQ multiplex PCR, and TCRdb holds only the in-frame ones, with some missing. The data show hundreds of thousands of clones, around 89% seen once. Sample: PBMCs. Receptors originate from a woman between 18 and 29 years old in good health and CMV-seronegative. Each CDR3 is given with its conserved first and last residue. The D gene is left open where the match is weak. Clone size is stated in some rows and not others, as once, few, many or a class when expanded.

d_gene	v_gene	j_gene	abundance	CDR3nt	CDR3aa
-	TRBV6-6	TRBJ2-5	-	TGTGCCAGCAAACCGGACCAAGAGACCCAGTACTTC	CASKPDQETQYF
TRBD2	TRBV4-2	TRBJ2-5	-	TGTGCCAGCAGCCAAGATGGGACTAGCGGGGGCGAGACCCAGTACTTC	CASSQDGTSGGETQYF
TRBD2	TRBV18	TRBJ2-5	once	TGTGCCAGCTCACCAGGGCCTAGCGGGATAAGAGAGACCCAGTACTTC	CASSPGPSGIRETQYF
TRBD2	TRBV5-1	TRBJ2-1	-	TGCGCCAGCAGCTTGGAAGCGGGGGGGCCCTACAATGAGCAGTTCTTC	CASSLEAGGPYNEQFF
TRBD1	TRBV9	TRBJ1-3	-	TGTGCCAGCAGCGTAAACAGGGGGCCTGGAAACACCATATATTTT	CASSVNRGPGNTIYF
-	TRBV19	TRBJ2-2	-	TGTGCCAGTAGTATTTCAAGAGGGGGGGAGCTGTTTTTT	CASSISRGGELFF
-	TRBV27	TRBJ2-3	-	TGTGCCAGCAGTCGGGGGTCCGGGGATACGCAGTATTTT	CASSRGSGDTQYF
-	TRBV7-3	TRBJ2-1	-	TGTGCCAGCAGCCCCACTAATCGAGTGTGGTTCTTC	CASSPTNRVWFF
TRBD2	TRBV2	TRBJ2-4	-	TGTGCCAGCAGTGAAGTACGGGGGGGCCATAAGTATAGCAAAAACATTCAGTACTTC	CASSEVRGGHKYSKNIQYF
TRBD2	TRBV6-4	TRBJ2-3	-	TGTGCCAGCAGTGACCGGACTAGCGGGCAGTCAGATACGCAGTATTTT	CASSDRTSGQSDTQYF
-	TRBV5-1	TRBJ2-2	-	TGCGCCAGCAGCTTGGACTACACCGGGGAGCTGTTTTTT	CASSLDYTGELFF
TRBD2	TRBV18	TRBJ2-7	-	TGTGCCAGCTCACCAATAAAGGTGGGCGGACTAGCGGGAGGGATATACGAGCAGTACTTC	CASSPIKVGGLAGGIYEQYF
-	TRBV9	TRBJ2-2	-	TGTGCCAGCAGCGTAGAGCCGAACACCGGGGAGCTGTTTTTT	CASSVEPNTGELFF
-	TRBV5-8	TRBJ2-1	-	TGTGCCAGCAGCTTGCCATTCATTGCGGGTAACAATGAGCAGTTCTTC	CASSLPFIAGNNEQFF
-	TRBV29-1	TRBJ2-7	-	TGCAGCGTCCGGAGGACGGGGGACTACGAGCAGTACTTC	CSVRRTGDYEQYF
-	TRBV9	TRBJ2-5	-	TGTGCCAGCAGCGTAGGAGGGGGGGGGTTAGAGACCCAGTACTTC	CASSVGGGGLETQYF
TRBD1	TRBV30	TRBJ1-1	-	TGTGCCTGGGGACAGGGGGTAATCACTGAAGCTTTCTTT	CAWGQGVITEAFF
-	TRBV11-3	TRBJ2-1	-	TGTGCCAGCAGCGGGGGGTCCGATGAGCAGTTCTTC	CASSGGSDEQFF
TRBD2	TRBV7-2	TRBJ2-7	once	TGTGCCAGCAGCTTGAGGCTAGCGGGTAGCTCCTACGAGCAGTACTTC	CASSLRLAGSSYEQYF
TRBD2	TRBV13	TRBJ2-7	few	TGTGCCAGCAGCTGGACTAGACGCGAGCAGTACTTC	CASSWTRREQYF
-	TRBV4-1	TRBJ2-1	-	TGCGCCAGCAGCCAAGAATGGGGTAGCGATGAGCAGTTCTTC	CASSQEWGSDEQFF
TRBD2	TRBV6-5	TRBJ2-3	once	TGTGCCAGCAGTTCCCGGGGAGGGACAGATACGCAGTATTTT	CASSSRGGTDTQYF
TRBD2	TRBV27	TRBJ2-7	-	TGTGCCAGCAGAATACTAGCGGGAGTGTCCTACGAGCAGTACTTC	CASRILAGVSYEQYF
-	TRBV6-5	TRBJ2-1	-	TGTGCCAGCAGCCGCAATGCCAGGGTCAATGAGCAGTTCTTC	CASSRNARVNEQFF
-	TRBV11-3	TRBJ2-7	-	TGTGCCAGCAGCGCCCCGAGAAGCGAGCAGTACTTC	CASSAPRSEQYF
TRBD2	TRBV10-1	TRBJ2-7	-	TGCGCCAGCGGGACTAGTTCCTACGAGCAGTACTTC	CASGTSSYEQYF
TRBD1	TRBV27	TRBJ2-7	-	TGTGCCAGCAGTGCCGGGACAGCCTTCTACGAGCAGTACTTC	CASSAGTAFYEQYF
-	TRBV25-1	TRBJ1-1	-	TGTGCCAGCAGGGGAGCTCTAACTGCTGAAGCTTTCTTT	CASRGALTAEAFF
-	TRBV6-7	TRBJ2-1	-	TGTGCCATCAGTTACTCGGATGTCACTGCGGGCAGGCCAGGTGAGCAGTTCTTC	CAISYSDVTAGRPGEQFF
TRBD2	TRBV7-8	TRBJ2-3	-	TGTGCCAGCAGCTATTCTAGCGGCACGCAGTATTTT	CASSYSSGTQYF
-	TRBV6-1	TRBJ2-7	once	TGTGCCAGCAGTGGCCAGGCTGCGTCCTACGAGCAGTACTTC	CASSGQAASYEQYF
TRBD2	TRBV11-2	TRBJ2-5	once	TGTGCCAGCAGCTTAGATCCGGCGGGGGGGCTACAAGAGACCCAGTACTTC	CASSLDPAGGLQETQYF
TRBD1	TRBV9	TRBJ2-3	few	TGTGCCAGCAGCCCGTGGGCAGGACAGGGGTCAGATACGCAGTATTTT	CASSPWAGQGSDTQYF
-	TRBV18	TRBJ2-3	-	TGTGCCAGCTCTCGCGGAAGCACAGATACGCAGTATTTT	CASSRGSTDTQYF
TRBD2	TRBV6-4	TRBJ2-5	-	TGTGCCAGCAGTGACGGCGGGGGGGCCCAAGAGACCCAGTACTTC	CASSDGGGAQETQYF
TRBD1	TRBV30	TRBJ2-2	-	TGTGCCTGGGTCGGGACAGTTAAAACCGGGGAGCTGTTTTTT	CAWVGTVKTGELFF
-	TRBV10-2	TRBJ2-3	-	TGCGCCAGCAGTGCGGGTCTTGATACGCAGTATTTT	CASSAGLDTQYF
-	TRBV5-1	TRBJ1-4	-	TGCGCCAGCACCGTTGGTAGGGGGACTAATGAAAAACTGTTTTTT	CASTVGRGTNEKLFF
-	TRBV30	TRBJ1-5	-	TGTGCCTTGAAGAGGGGAGGCGATAGCAATCAGCCCCAGCATTTT	CALKRGGDSNQPQHF
-	TRBV10-3	TRBJ2-2	-	TGTGCCATCAGTGATCAGCAGGAAAGTCCCGGGGAGCTGTTTTTT	CAISDQQESPGELFF